The 32 T cell receptor beta chains listed next were all sequenced from one sample in a study of molecular identifiers for immune sequencing clone quantification. TCRdb passed the PCR reads through MiXCR, listing each CDR3 protein once. The table records some 100,000 distinct CDR3 sequences, over 30% of them present only once. Sequenced: naive CD8+ T cells from blood, with Jurkat cell RNA spiked in. Subset noted: FACS-sorted CD8+CD4-CCR7+CD45RA+ naive T cells. The receptors were gathered from a human donor in good health. Some libraries in this study had Jurkat cell RNA spiked in.

This clonotype has a single count. A read error is possible here, since a much larger clone lies one base away. The rearrangement uses TRBV7-9 and TRBJ2-3; no reliable D call. The CDR3 is 14 residues long. Germline V gives CDR1 SEHNR, CDR2 FQNEAQ (reference sequence). CDR3 nucleotide sequence: TGTGCCTGCAGCGACCTGATTTCCACAGATACGCAGTATTTT. It encodes CACSDLISTDTQYF.

In its sample, this clonotype was seen many times. CDR3 nucleotides: TGTGCCAGCAGCTTCGGGAGGTCAGATACGCAGTATTTT. Amino acid sequence: CASSFGRSDTQYF. The chain employs TRBV5-6 and TRBJ2-3; 7 bases match TRBD2. This CDR3 has 13 residues. Germline V gene sequence: CDR1 SGHDT, CDR2 YYEEEE. V dropped 2 bases and J dropped 4; count of bases not matched to a gene: 1.

This clonotype appeared a few times. The V and J genes are TRBV7-2 and TRBJ1-5; D is possibly TRBD1 (5 bases). There are 13 residues in the CDR3. V lost 0 bases and J 5 bases, leaving 5 bases between the germline ends. The germline V gene encodes CDR1 SGHTA and CDR2 FQGNSA. CDR3 in amino acids: CASSLARDQPQHF. The DNA for the CDR3 is TGTGCCAGCAGCTTAGCCAGGGATCAGCCCCAGCATTTT.

The V and J genes are TRBV4-1 and TRBJ2-1, with 9 bases that match TRBD1. The germline V gene has CDR1 MGHRA and CDR2 YSYEKL. J gave up 9 bases and V 1 base, and 10 bases lay outside the gene matches. This CDR3 has 16 residues. CDR3 protein: CASSQVQGARYGEQFF. The CDR3 bases are TGCGCCAGCAGCCAAGTACAGGGGGCGAGGTATGGTGAGCAGTTCTTC.

CDR3 nucleotides: TGTGCCACCAAGGGACAGACCTACGAGCAGTACTTC. Encoded protein: CATKGQTYEQYF. The chain recombines TRBV2 with TRBJ2-7; the match to TRBD1 covers 7 bases. Germline V gives CDR1 SNHLY, CDR2 FYNNEI. The J segment lost 2 bases and the V segment lost 10 bases, leaving 5 bases of the junction unmatched. The CDR3 consists of 12 residues.

The rearrangement uses TRBV6-2 or TRBV6-3 and TRBJ2-5; the match to TRBD1 covers 7 bases. The CDR3 length is 15 residues. Trimming removed 5 bases from V and 1 base from J; junction bases left unmatched: 7. Germline-derived CDR1 and CDR2 are MNHEY and SVGEGT. This chain's CDR3 is CASSPTGYIQETQYF. In DNA, the CDR3 is TGTGCCAGCAGTCCGACAGGGTATATCCAAGAGACCCAGTACTTC.

This clonotype was seen ten or more times. The CDR3 sequence is CASSPLGEQYF. Written as DNA, the CDR3 is TGTGCCAGCAGCCCCCTCGGCGAGCAGTACTTC. V and J are TRBV28 and TRBJ2-7; D unresolved. The CDR3 is 11 residues long. CDR1 and CDR2 (germline): MDHEN, SYDVKM. V was trimmed by 6 bases and J by 6 bases, leaving 9 bases between them.

The chain carries TRBV7-3 and TRBJ2-1; D perhaps matches TRBD2 (6 bases). Per the germline V gene, CDR1 is SGHTA and CDR2 is FQGTGA. This CDR3 is built from 16 residues. V lost 5 bases and J lost 7, with 21 bases in between. In nucleotides, the CDR3 is TGTGCCAGCAGCCCCCAGCGGGCCCGGAGGGTGAATGAGCAGTTCTTC. Its protein product is CASSPQRARRVNEQFF.

This clonotype was observed a handful of times. J is TRBJ2-7 and V is TRBV12-3 or TRBV12-4; tentative D call: TRBD2 (6 bases). CDR3 length: 13 residues. Trimming left V 3 bases short and J 5 bases short, with 11 bases between. The CDR3 region is CASSFGRVNEQYF. CDR3 nucleotides: TGTGCCAGCAGTTTCGGGAGAGTAAACGAGCAGTACTTC.

The rearrangement uses TRBV7-8 and TRBJ1-5; 8 bases map to TRBD1. V lost 3 bases, J lost 0 bases, and 7 bases stayed unmatched. This CDR3 region has 17 residues. Per the germline V gene, CDR1 is SGHVS and CDR2 is FQNEAQ. The CDR3 nucleotides read TGTGCCAGCAGCTTGGTGGCAGGGGGCTTTAGCAATCAGCCCCAGCATTTT. Translation: CASSLVAGGFSNQPQHF.

This clonotype was counted once. This chain links TRBV6-2 or TRBV6-3 with TRBJ1-4, with D hard to call. Deletions cut 0 bases from V and 7 bases from J, with 12 bases between. The CDR3 has 15 amino acids. Germline lookup yields CDR1 MNHEY and CDR2 SVGEGT. The CDR3 is CASSYSNGKLEKLFF. The CDR3 nucleotides are TGTGCCAGCAGTTACTCGAACGGAAAGCTTGAAAAACTGTTTTTT.

This clonotype has only a few counts. The chain is built from TRBV6-6 and TRBJ2-1; D possibly matches TRBD1 or TRBD2 (6 bases each). This CDR3 region has 14 residues. Trimming stripped 0 bases from V and 8 bases from J, with 11 bases between. CDR1 is MNHNY and CDR2 is SVGAGI in the germline V gene (reference sequence). In DNA, the CDR3 is TGTGCCAGCAGTTACTCCCAGGGGAGGCATGAGCAGTTCTTC. The encoded protein is CASSYSQGRHEQFF.

This clonotype was counted between two and nine times. The rearrangement joins TRBV28 to TRBJ1-6; 9 nucleotides align to TRBD1. V lost 6 bases to trimming and J lost 7 bases; unmatched junction nucleotides: 4. The germline gives CDR1 MDHEN, CDR2 SYDVKM. This CDR3 spans 14 amino acids. CDR3 sequence (DNA): TGTGCCAGCAGAACAGGGGGCTGGAATTCACCCCTCCACTTT. Translated: CASRTGGWNSPLHF. Complete variable domain (other parts from reference TRBV28 and TRBJ1-6): DVKVTQSSRYLVKRTGEKVFLECVQDMDHENMFWYRQDPGLGLRLIYFSYDVKMKEKGDIPEGYSVSREKKERFSLILESASTNQTSMYLCASRTGGWNSPLHFGNGTRLTVT.

Remarks on this clonotype: A much larger clone differs by one base, so this may be a read error. V gene TRBV27 combines with J gene TRBJ1-5; D gene ambiguous. CDR3 length: 13 residues. Germline-derived CDR1 and CDR2 are MNHEY and SMNVEV (reference sequence). CDR3 region: CASSKYSNQPQQF. CDR3 nucleotide sequence: TGTGCCAGCAGTAAATATAGCAATCAGCCCCAGCAATTT.

The J gene is TRBJ2-7, the V gene TRBV4-3, with D perhaps TRBD1 (5 bases). Trimming stripped 0 bases from V and 7 bases from J, with 10 bases between. CDR3 length equals 13 residues. Germline assignment: CDR1 LGHNA and CDR2 YSLEER. Written as DNA, the CDR3 is TGCGCCAGCAGCCAAGATGACAGCCGAGAGCAGTACTTC. Residues: CASSQDDSREQYF.

The chain links TRBV6-2 or TRBV6-3 to TRBJ1-5; D is unclear. Trimming cost V 2 bases and J 2 bases, with 10 bases left between them. From germline, CDR1 is MNHEY and CDR2 SVGEGT. The CDR3 extends over 15 amino acids. The CDR3 here is CASSYRDYCNQPQHF. The DNA for the CDR3 is TGTGCCAGCAGTTACAGGGATTATTGCAATCAGCCCCAGCATTTT.

Comments on this clonotype: A junction end diverges from the germline sequence, so it may reflect a read error. V is TRBV12-3 or TRBV12-4 and J is TRBJ2-6; the match to TRBD2 covers 9 bases. The length of the CDR3 is 17 residues. DNA for the CDR3: TGTGCCAGCAGTTTGGTAGCGGGAGAAACTGGGGCCAACGTCCTGGCTTTC. Amino acids: CASSLVAGETGANVLAF.

This clonotype was detected only a few times. J is TRBJ2-5 and V is TRBV5-4; TRBD2 is a possible D gene (6 bases). The CDR3 is 13 amino acids. Germline V lookup: CDR1 SGHNT, CDR2 YYREEE (reference sequence). V was trimmed by 2 bases and J by 3 bases, leaving 8 bases between them. CDR3 in amino acids: CASSLLAEETQYF. The DNA for the CDR3 is TGTGCCAGCAGCTTATTAGCGGAAGAGACCCAGTACTTC. The variable domain in full, with the rest retrieved from reference TRBV5-4 and TRBJ2-5, is ETGVTQSPTHLIKTRGQQVTLRCSSQSGHNTVSWYQQALGQGPQFIFQYYREEENGRGNFPPRFSGLQFPNYSSELNVNALELDDSALYLCASSLLAEETQYFGPGTRLLVL.

In this sample, this clonotype turned up a few times. The chain is built from TRBV29-1 and TRBJ2-2, with 8 bases identical to TRBD1. Germline assignment: CDR1 SQVTM and CDR2 ANQGSEA. V shed 1 base and J 6 bases; nucleotides not matched to a gene: 10. CDR3 length: 16 amino acids. CDR3 in amino acids: CSVEVKGQGAPGELFF. CDR3 nucleotides: TGCAGCGTTGAAGTAAAAGGGCAGGGGGCCCCCGGGGAGCTGTTTTTT.

This clonotype was seen many times. J is TRBJ2-3 and V is TRBV20-1; D gene uncertain. CDR1 DFQATT and CDR2 SNEGSKA come from the germline V gene (reference sequence). This CDR3 comprises 13 residues. The V end was cut by 3 bases, the J end by 2 bases, with 9 bases between. Here the CDR3 reads CSARDHNTDTQYF. DNA of the CDR3: TGCAGTGCTAGGGACCATAACACAGATACGCAGTATTTT.

The chain links TRBV7-8 to TRBJ2-1; D uncertain. The CDR3 spans 14 residues. Germline loops: CDR1 SGHVS, CDR2 FQNEAQ. The V end lost 5 bases, the J end lost 2 bases, and 10 bases lay between the germline ends. The CDR3 region has the DNA TGTGCCAGCAGCGCCGTAGGCCCCTACAATGAGCAGTTCTTC. As protein: CASSAVGPYNEQFF.

A word on this clonotype: One junction end does not reproduce the germline sequence, and a read error may be involved. The chain joins TRBV10-3 to TRBJ2-3; D possibly corresponds to TRBD1 (5 bases). There are 17 residues in the CDR3. Germline lookup yields CDR1 ENHRY and CDR2 SYGVKD. CDR3 DNA: TGTGCCATCAGTGAGTTACCAAATAGGGGTCTCGCAGAAACGCAGTATTTT. This gives the protein CAISELPNRGLAETQYF.

A word on this clonotype: A read error may produce the germline difference seen at one junction end. This chain connects TRBV6-1 to TRBJ1-3; D is unresolved. In germline, CDR1 is MNHNS, CDR2 SASEGT. The CDR3 extends over 13 amino acids. The chain's CDR3 is CASGEYSGNTLYF. The CDR3 DNA sequence: TGTGCCAGCGGTGAATATTCTGGAAATACGCTCTATTTT.

This clonotype showed up just a few times. The chain recombines TRBV27 with TRBJ2-7, with a tentative D call TRBD1 (6 bases). The V gene lost 5 bases and the J gene lost 1 base, with 21 bases spanning the gap. CDR3 size: 17 residues. Germline V gene lookup returns CDR1 MNHEY and CDR2 SMNVEV (reference sequence). CDR3 sequence reads: CASSLAQTGPPSYEQYF. Here the CDR3 DNA reads TGTGCCAGCAGTCTAGCCCAGACAGGCCCACCTTCCTACGAGCAGTACTTC.

Details on this clonotype: The junction departs from the called germline gene at one end, perhaps through a read error. The rearrangement links TRBV29-1 to TRBJ2-5; maybe TRBD1 (6 bases). CDR1 and CDR2 from the germline V gene are SQVTM and ANQGSEA. The CDR3 has 14 residues. Here the CDR3 reads CSVEKGDGGETPYF. In DNA, the CDR3 is TGCAGCGTTGAAAAGGGGGATGGCGGAGAGACCCCGTACTTC.

This clonotype was counted at least ten times. The chain combines TRBV5-5 with TRBJ1-1; D is unresolved. CDR1 SGHKS and CDR2 YYEKEE come from the germline V gene (reference sequence). The CDR3 runs to 12 residues. The V end lost 2 bases, the J end lost 7 bases, and 9 bases lay between the germline ends. This CDR3 reads CASSFGGLEAFF. The DNA of the CDR3 is TGTGCCAGCAGCTTCGGCGGGCTTGAAGCTTTCTTT.

Only a few counts were recorded for this clonotype. V is TRBV4-1 and J is TRBJ1-1; D might be TRBD1 (6 bases). Germline V CDR1 and CDR2: MGHRA, YSYEKL. The CDR3 spans 13 residues. The germline V and J ends were trimmed by 4 bases and 5 bases, with 11 bases remaining between them. CDR3 protein: CASSPTGSTEAFF. The CDR3 DNA reads TGCGCCAGCAGCCCAACAGGGTCGACTGAAGCTTTCTTT.

This sequence joins TRBV27 and TRBJ2-6, with D hard to call. V shed 5 bases and J shed 1 base, with 12 bases lying between them. Germline V gene data show CDR1 as MNHEY and CDR2 as SMNVEV (reference sequence). The CDR3 is 16 residues long. This CDR3 is CASSILAASGANVLTF. For the CDR3, the DNA is TGTGCCAGCAGTATCCTTGCGGCGTCTGGGGCCAACGTCCTGACTTTC.

A word on this clonotype: This CDR3 is missing its conserved last phenylalanine or tryptophan, likely due to a read error. The chain is built from TRBV9 and TRBJ2-2; D is undetermined. With 3 bases removed from V and 3 bases from J, the gap between germline ends came to 18 bases. This CDR3 has 17 amino acids. CDR1 and CDR2 from the germline V gene are SGDLS and YYNGEE. As DNA, the CDR3 is TGTGCCAGCAGCGGACCCAAGGGAAAGGGTGACACCGGGGAGCTGTTTTTA. Translating it yields CASSGPKGKGDTGELFL.

This clonotype was found a few times. The rearrangement joins TRBV9 to TRBJ1-4; the D is unclear. Trimming took off 2 bases at V and 8 bases at J, with 7 bases between the two ends. This CDR3 contains 12 residues. Looked up from germline, CDR1 is SGDLS and CDR2 is YYNGEE. The CDR3 region has the DNA TGTGCCAGCAGCGTGAGTGACGAAAAACTGTTTTTT. It translates to CASSVSDEKLFF.

As concerns this clonotype: It is likely a read error, because the conserved phenylalanine at the end of the CDR3 is missing. No DNA is shown, since the ends of the CDR3 on it are uncertain; the CDR3 is the one TCRdb lists. The chain is built from TRBV28 and TRBJ2-2; the listed D gene, TRBD2, was not tested against the DNA. Looked up from germline, CDR1 is MDHEN and CDR2 is SYDVKM. Termini included, the CDR3 measures 12 amino acids. CDR3 protein: CASSSLPGELFL.

To note about this clonotype: This may stem from a read error, because a much larger clone lies one nucleotide away. The chain carries TRBV6-6 and TRBJ2-7; tentative D call: TRBD2 (6 bases). The V end lost 5 bases, the J end lost 6 bases, and 23 bases lay between the germline ends. The CDR3 extends over 16 amino acids. Germline V lookup: CDR1 MNHNY, CDR2 SVGAGI (reference sequence). In DNA, the CDR3 is TGTGCCAGCAGTGCCCTTTCCTGGAGTAGCGGCTGCGAGCAGTACTTC. This gives the protein CASSALSWSSGCEQYF.